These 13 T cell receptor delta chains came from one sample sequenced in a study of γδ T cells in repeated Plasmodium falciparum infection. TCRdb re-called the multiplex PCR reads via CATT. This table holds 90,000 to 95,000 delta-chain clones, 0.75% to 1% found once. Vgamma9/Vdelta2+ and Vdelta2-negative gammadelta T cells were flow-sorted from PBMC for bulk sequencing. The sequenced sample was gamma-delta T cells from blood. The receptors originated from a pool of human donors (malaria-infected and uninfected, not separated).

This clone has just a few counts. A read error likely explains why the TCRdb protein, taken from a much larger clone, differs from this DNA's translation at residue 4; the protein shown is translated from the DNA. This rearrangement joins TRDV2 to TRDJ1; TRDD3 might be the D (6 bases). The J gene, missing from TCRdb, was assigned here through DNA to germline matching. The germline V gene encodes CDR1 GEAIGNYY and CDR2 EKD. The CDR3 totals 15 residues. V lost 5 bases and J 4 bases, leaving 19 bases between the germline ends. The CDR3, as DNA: TGTGCCTGTGGCATTTTGGGGATGGCGAACGATAAACTCATCTTT. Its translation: CACGILGMANDKLIF.

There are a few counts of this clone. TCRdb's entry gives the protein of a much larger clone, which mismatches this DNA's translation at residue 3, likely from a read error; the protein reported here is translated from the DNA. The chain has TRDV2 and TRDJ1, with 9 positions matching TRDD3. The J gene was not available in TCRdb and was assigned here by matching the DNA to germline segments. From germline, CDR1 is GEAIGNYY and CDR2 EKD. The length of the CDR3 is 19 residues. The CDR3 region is CARDSFRTGGPPYTDKLIF. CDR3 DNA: TGTGCCCGTGACTCCTTCCGTACTGGGGGACCCCCGTACACCGATAAACTCATCTTT.

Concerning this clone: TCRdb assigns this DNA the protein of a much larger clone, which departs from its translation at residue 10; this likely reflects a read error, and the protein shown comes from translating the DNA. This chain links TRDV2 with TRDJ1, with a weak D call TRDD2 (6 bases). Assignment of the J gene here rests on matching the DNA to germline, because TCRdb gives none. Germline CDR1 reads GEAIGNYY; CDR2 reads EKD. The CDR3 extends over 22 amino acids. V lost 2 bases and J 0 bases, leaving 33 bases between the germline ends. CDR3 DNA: TGTGCCTGTGACAGGCTGAAGACCTCCCTTCCGACCGGATTACCCTACACCGATAAACTCATCTTT. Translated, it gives CACDRLKTSLPTGLPYTDKLIF.

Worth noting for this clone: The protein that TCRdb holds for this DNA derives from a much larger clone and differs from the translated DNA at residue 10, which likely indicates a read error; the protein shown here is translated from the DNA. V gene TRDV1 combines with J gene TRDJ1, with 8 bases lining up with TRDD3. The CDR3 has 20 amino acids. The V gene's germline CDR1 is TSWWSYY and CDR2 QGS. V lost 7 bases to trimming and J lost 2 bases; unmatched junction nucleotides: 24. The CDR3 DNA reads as TGTGCTCTTGAGGCCTTCCCCGTCATACCGGGGGATAGGGCAACCGATAAACTCATCTTT. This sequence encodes CALEAFPVIPGDRATDKLIF.

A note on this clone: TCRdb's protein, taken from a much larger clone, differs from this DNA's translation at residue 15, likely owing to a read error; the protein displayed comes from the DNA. CDR3 protein: CACDTLGDTLPVADRLIF. CDR3 DNA: TGTGCCTGTGACACCCTCGGGGATACGCTTCCCGTCGCCGATAGACTCATCTTT. The chain combines TRDV2 with TRDJ1, with TRDD3 matching 9 bases. No J segment appears in TCRdb, so it was assigned here by matching the sequence to germline. The V gene's germline CDR1 is GEAIGNYY and CDR2 EKD. CDR3 length equals 18 residues.

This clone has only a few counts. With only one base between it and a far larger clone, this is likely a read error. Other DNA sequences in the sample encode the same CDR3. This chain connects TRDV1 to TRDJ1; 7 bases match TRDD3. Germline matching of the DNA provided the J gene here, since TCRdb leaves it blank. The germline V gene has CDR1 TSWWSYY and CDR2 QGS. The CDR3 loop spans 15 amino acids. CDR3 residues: CALGERLGDSDKLIF. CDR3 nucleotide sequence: TGTGCTCTCGGGGAACGGTTGGGGGACTCCGATAAACTCATCTTT.

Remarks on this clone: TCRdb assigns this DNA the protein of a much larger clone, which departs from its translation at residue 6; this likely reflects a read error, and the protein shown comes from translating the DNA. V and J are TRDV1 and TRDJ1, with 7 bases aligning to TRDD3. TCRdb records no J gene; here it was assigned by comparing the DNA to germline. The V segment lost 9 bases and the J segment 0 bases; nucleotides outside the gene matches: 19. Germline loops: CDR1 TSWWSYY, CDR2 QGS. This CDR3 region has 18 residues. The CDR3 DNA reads TGTGCTCTGACACAAGGGGGAAGACTGGGGCCGTACACCGATAAACTCATCTTT. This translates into CALTQGGRLGPYTDKLIF.

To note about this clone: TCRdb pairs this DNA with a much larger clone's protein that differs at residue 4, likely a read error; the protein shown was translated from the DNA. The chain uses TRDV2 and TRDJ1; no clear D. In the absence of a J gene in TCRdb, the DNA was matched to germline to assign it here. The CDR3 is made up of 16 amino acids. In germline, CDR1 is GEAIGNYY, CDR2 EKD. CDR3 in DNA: TGTGCCTGTAACACCGTTCTCCGTACGGGGACCGATAAACTCATCTTT. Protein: CACNTVLRTGTDKLIF.

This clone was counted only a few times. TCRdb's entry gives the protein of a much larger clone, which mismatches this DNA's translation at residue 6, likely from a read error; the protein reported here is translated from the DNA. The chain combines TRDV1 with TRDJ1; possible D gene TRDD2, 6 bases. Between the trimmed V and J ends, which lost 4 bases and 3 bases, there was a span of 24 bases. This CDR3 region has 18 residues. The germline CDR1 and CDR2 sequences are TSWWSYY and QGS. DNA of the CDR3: TGTGCTCTTGGGGTTCCAGGCCTTCCAAGACGGGTTGCCGATAAACTCATCTTT. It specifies CALGVPGLPRRVADKLIF.

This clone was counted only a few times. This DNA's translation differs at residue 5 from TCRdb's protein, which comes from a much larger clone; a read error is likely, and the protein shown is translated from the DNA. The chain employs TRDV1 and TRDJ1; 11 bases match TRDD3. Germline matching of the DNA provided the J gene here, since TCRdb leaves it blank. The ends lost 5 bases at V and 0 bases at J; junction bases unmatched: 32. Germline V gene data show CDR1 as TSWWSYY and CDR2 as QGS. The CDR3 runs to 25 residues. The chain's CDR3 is CALGNHWPSRRNSGGYKWYTDKLIF. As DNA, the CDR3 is TGTGCTCTTGGGAACCACTGGCCTTCCAGACGCAACTCTGGGGGATACAAGTGGTACACCGATAAACTCATCTTT.

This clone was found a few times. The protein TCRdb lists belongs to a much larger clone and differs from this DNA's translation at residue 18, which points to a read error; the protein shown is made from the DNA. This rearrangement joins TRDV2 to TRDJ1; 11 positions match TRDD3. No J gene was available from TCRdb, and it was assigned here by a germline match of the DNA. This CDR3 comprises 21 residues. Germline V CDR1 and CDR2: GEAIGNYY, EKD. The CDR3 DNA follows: TGTGCCTGTGCCCCTTGCCTAACCGCGAACTGGGGGATAAGGGGCACCGATAGACTCATCTTT. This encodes CACAPCLTANWGIRGTDRLIF.

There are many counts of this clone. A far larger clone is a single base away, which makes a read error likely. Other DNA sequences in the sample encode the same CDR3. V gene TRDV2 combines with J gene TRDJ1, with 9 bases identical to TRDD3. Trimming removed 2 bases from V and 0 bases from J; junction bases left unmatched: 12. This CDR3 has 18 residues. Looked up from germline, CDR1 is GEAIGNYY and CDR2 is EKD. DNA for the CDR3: TGTGCCTGTGACAGTCTGCTGGGGGATTCACAGTACACCGATAAACTCATCTTT. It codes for CACDSLLGDSQYTDKLIF.

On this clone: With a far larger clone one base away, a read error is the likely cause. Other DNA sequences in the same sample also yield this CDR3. This CDR3 reads CALGVPGTLFTDKLIF. For the CDR3, the DNA is TGTGCTCTTGGGGTCCCGGGGACCCTCTTCACAGATAAACTCATCTTT. The V call is TRDV1, the J call TRDJ1; D is possibly TRDD3 (5 bases). TCRdb leaves out the J gene; it was filled in here by matching the DNA to germline. V was clipped by 4 bases and J by 5 bases, with 20 bases between them. CDR1 TSWWSYY and CDR2 QGS come from the germline V gene. This CDR3 is 16 amino acids long.